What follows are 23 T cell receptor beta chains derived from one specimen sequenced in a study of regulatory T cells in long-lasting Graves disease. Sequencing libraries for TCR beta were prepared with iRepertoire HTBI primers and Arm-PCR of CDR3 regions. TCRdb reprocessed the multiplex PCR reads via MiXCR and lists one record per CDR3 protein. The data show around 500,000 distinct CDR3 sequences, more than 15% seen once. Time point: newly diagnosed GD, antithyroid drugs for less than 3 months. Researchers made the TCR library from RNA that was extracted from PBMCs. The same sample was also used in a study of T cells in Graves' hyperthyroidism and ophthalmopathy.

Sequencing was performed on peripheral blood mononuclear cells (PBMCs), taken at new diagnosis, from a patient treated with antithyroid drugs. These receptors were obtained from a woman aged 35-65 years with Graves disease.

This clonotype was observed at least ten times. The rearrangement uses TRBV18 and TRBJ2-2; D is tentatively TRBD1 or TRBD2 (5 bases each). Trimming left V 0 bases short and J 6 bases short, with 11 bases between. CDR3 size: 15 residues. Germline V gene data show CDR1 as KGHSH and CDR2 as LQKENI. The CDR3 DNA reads TGTGCCAGCTCACCACCCCAGGGACGGTCCGGGGAGCTGTTTTTT. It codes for CASSPPQGRSGELFF. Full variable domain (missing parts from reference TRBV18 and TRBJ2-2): NAGVMQNPRHLVRRRGQEARLRCSPMKGHSHVYWYRQLPEEGLKFMVYLQKENIIDESGMPKERFSAEFPKEGPSILRIQQVVRGDSAAYFCASSPPQGRSGELFFGEGSRLTVL.

The CDR3 DNA sequence: TGTGCCAGTAGTATAGATCAACAGGGAAATCAGCCCCAGCATTTT. This gives the protein CASSIDQQGNQPQHF. The gene calls are TRBV19 and TRBJ1-5, with D possibly matching TRBD1 (6 bases). Trimming removed 0 bases at V and 4 bases at J, with 10 bases between. In germline, CDR1 is LNHDA, CDR2 SQIVND (reference sequence). This CDR3 is built from 15 residues. The full variable domain, completed using reference TRBV19 and TRBJ1-5, is DGGITQSPKYLFRKEGQNVTLSCEQNLNHDAMYWYRQDPGQGLRLIYYSQIVNDFQKGDIAEGYSVSREKKESFPLTVTSAQKNPTAFYLCASSIDQQGNQPQHFGDGTRLSIL.

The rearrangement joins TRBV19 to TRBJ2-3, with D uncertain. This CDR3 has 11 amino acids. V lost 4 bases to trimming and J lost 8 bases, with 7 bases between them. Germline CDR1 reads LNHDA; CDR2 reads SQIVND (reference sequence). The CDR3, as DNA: TGTGCCAGTAGTAGCCGCAGTACGCAGTATTTT. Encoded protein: CASSSRSTQYF.

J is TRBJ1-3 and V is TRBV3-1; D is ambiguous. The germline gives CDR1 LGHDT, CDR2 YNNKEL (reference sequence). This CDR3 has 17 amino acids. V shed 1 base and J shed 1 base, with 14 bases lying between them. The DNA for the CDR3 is TGTGCCAGCAGCCAAGGGCAGCGTGGTATGTCTGGAAACACCATATATTTT. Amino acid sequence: CASSQGQRGMSGNTIYF.

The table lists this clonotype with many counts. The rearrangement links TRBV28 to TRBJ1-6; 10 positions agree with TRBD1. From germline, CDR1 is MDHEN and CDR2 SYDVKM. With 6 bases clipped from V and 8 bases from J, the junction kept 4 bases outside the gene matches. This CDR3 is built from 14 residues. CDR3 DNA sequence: TGTGCCAGCAGGTCGACAGGGGGCTATTCACCCCTCCACTTT. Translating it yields CASRSTGGYSPLHF. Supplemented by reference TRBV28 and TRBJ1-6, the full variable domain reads DVKVTQSSRYLVKRTGEKVFLECVQDMDHENMFWYRQDPGLGLRLIYFSYDVKMKEKGDIPEGYSVSREKKERFSLILESASTNQTSMYLCASRSTGGYSPLHFGNGTRLTVT.

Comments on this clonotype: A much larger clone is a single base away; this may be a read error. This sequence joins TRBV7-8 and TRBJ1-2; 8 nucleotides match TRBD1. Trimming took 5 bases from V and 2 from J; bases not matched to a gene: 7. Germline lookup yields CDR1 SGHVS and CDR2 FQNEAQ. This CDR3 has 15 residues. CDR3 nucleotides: TGTGCCAGCAGCCCCGAGGACAGGGCGAACTATGGCTACACCTTC. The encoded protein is CASSPEDRANYGYTF.

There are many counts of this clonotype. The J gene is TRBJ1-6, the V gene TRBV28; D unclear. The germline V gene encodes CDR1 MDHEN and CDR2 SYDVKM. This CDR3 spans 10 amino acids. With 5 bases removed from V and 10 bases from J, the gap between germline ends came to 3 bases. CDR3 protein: CASSESPLHF. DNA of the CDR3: TGTGCCAGCAGTGAGTCACCCCTCCACTTT.

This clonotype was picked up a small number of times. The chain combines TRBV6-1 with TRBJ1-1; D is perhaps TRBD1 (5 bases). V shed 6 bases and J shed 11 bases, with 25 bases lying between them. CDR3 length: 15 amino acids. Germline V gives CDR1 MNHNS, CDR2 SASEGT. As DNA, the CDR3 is TGTGCCAGCAGAGACTTAGGGAGACAGCCAAGTCTGGCTTTCTTT. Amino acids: CASRDLGRQPSLAFF.

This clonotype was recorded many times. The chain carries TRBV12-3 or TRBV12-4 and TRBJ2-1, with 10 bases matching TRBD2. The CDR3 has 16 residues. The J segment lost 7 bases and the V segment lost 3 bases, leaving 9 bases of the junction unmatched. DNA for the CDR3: TGTGCCAGCAGTTTTAGCTGGGCAGCGGGGGGGAATGAGCAGTTCTTC. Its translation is CASSFSWAAGGNEQFF.

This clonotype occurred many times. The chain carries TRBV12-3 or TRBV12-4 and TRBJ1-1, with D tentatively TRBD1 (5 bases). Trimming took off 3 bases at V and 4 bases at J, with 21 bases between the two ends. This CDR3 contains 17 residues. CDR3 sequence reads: CASSFPSGGEGGTEAFF. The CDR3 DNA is TGTGCCAGCAGTTTTCCCTCGGGGGGGGAAGGTGGCACTGAAGCTTTCTTT.

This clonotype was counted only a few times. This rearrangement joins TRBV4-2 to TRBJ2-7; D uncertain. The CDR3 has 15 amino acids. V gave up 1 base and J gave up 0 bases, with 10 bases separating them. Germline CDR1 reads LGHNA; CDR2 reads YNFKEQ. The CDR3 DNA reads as TGTGCCAGCAGCCAAGCTGACACATCCTCCTACGAGCAGTACTTC. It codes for CASSQADTSSYEQYF.

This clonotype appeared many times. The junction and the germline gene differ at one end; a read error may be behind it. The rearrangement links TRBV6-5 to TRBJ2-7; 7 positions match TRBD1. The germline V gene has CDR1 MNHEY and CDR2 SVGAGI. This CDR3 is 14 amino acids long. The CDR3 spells CASSYSSTGFEQYF. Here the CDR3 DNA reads TGTGCCAGCAGCTACTCCTCGACAGGGTTCGAGCAGTACTTC.

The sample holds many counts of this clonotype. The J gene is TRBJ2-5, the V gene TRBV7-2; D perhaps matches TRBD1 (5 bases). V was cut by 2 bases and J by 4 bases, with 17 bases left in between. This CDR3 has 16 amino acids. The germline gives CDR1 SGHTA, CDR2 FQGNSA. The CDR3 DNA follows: TGTGCCAGCAGCTTAAGCAGGGTTCGAGGTAGAGAGACCCAGTACTTC. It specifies CASSLSRVRGRETQYF.

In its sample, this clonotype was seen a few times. DNA for the CDR3: TGTGCCAGCAGTGACGGGACGGGGCATAATCAGCCCCAGCATTTT. It specifies CASSDGTGHNQPQHF. The rearrangement links TRBV6-1 to TRBJ1-5, with D possibly being TRBD1 (5 bases). V lost 3 bases and J 4 bases, leaving 13 bases between the germline ends. Germline values: CDR1 MNHNS, CDR2 SASEGT. There are 15 residues in the CDR3.

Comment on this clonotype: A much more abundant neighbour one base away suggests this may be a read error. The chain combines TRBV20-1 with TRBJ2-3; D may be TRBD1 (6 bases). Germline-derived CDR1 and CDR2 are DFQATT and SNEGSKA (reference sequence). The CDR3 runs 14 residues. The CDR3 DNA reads TGCAGTGCCCAACCCGAGACAGGCACAGATACGCGGTATTTT. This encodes CSAQPETGTDTRYF.

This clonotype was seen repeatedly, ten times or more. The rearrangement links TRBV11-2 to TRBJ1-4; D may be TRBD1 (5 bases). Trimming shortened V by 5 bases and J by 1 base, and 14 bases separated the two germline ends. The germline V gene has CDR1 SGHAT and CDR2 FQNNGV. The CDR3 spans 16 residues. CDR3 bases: TGTGCCAGCAGCCCTATAAAAGGGGAAACTAATGAAAAACTGTTTTTT. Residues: CASSPIKGETNEKLFF.

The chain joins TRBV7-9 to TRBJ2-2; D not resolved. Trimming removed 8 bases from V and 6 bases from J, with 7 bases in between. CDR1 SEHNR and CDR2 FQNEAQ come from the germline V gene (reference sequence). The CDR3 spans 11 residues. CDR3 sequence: CASGLAGELFF. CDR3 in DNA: TGTGCCAGCGGGCTCGCCGGGGAGCTGTTTTTT.

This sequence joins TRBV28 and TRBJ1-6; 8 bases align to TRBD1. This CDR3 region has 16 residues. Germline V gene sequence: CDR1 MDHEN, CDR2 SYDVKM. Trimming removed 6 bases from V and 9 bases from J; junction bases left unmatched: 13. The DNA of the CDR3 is TGTGCCAGCAGGTATAGAAGGGTACAGGGGGGTTCACCCCTCCACTTT. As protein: CASRYRRVQGGSPLHF.

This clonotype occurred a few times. This CDR3 reads CASSPFKGNLNNEQFF. In DNA form, the CDR3 reads TGCGCCAGCAGCCCGTTCAAGGGAAACCTGAACAATGAGCAGTTCTTC. The genes are TRBV4-1 and TRBJ2-1; D is uncertain. Germline CDR1 and CDR2: MGHRA and YSYEKL. V was cut by 4 bases and J by 5 bases, with 18 bases left in between. This CDR3 region has 16 residues.

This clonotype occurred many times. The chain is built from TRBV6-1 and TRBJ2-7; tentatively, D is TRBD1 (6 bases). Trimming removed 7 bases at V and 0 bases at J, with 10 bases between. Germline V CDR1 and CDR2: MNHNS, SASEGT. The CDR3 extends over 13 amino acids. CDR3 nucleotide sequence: TGTGCCAGCAAGGGGGAAAGCTCCTACGAGCAGTACTTC. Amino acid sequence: CASKGESSYEQYF.

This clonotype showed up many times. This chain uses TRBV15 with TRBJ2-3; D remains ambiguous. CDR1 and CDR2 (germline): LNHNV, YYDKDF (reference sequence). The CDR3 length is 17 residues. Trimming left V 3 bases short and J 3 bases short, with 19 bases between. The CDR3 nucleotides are TGTGCCACCAGCAGTTTCCCGACCCAGACCCGGACAGATACGCAGTATTTT. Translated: CATSSFPTQTRTDTQYF.

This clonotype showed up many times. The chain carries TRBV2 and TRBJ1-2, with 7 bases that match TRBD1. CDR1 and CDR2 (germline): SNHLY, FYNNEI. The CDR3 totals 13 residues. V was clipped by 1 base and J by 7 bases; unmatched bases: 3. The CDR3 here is CASSEGTGSGYTF. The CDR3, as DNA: TGTGCCAGCAGTGAAGGGACAGGTAGTGGCTACACCTTC.

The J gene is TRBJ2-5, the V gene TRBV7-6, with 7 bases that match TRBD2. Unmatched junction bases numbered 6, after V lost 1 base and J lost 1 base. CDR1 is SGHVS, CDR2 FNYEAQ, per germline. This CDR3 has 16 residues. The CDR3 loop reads CASSLVGASGQETQYF. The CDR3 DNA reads TGTGCCAGCAGCTTAGTGGGTGCTAGCGGCCAAGAGACCCAGTACTTC.